Detailed here is one T cell receptor (beta chain). TCRdb independently ran MiXCR on the RT-PCR reads; one entry per CDR3 protein. Among about 230,000 distinct CDR3 sequences listed, about 14% were seen once. CDR3 length: 14 amino acids. Germline lookup yields CDR1 GTSNPN and CDR2 SVGIG (reference sequence). V was trimmed by 0 bases and J by 0 bases, leaving 9 bases between them. The sample is drawn from a study of patients and donors after allogeneic stem cell transplantation. The clonotype was recovered from a human donor who was either an allogeneic HSCT recipient or a stem cell or donor lymphocyte infusion donor (not recorded which). It is not recorded whose cells these are; they may come from a transplant donor. Sequenced: blood, either unsorted or a sorted T cell fraction (not recorded which). The rearrangement joins TRBV30 to TRBJ2-7; no definite D call. CDR3 nucleotides: TGTGCCTGGAGTGTTGGGTCAAACTCCTACGAGCAGTACTTC. Protein product: CAWSVGSNSYEQYF.